The T cell receptor beta chain described here comes from a study of T cells in Graves' hyperthyroidism and ophthalmopathy. Amplification of TCR beta CDR3 regions was performed using RNA transcripts as template. An initial round of RT-PCR targeting the TCR CDR3 relied on the HTBI primer set. TCRdb itself ran the multiplex PCR reads through MiXCR, one entry per CDR3 protein. The data hold 550,000 to 700,000 distinct CDR3 sequences, with roughly 14% observed a single time. The diagnostic basis comprised clinical symptoms, serum thyroxine and TRAb, thyroid ultrasound and orbital computed tomography. Input material: blood. The receptor's source is a woman aged 40 to 50 with Graves' ophthalmopathy.

The CDR3 region has the DNA TGCAGCGCCCGTGGGGACAGTACATACGAGCAGTACTTC. Translating gives CSARGDSTYEQYF. The chain combines TRBV29-1 with TRBJ2-7, with 7 bases aligning to TRBD1. With 7 bases clipped from V and 4 bases from J, the junction kept 10 bases outside the gene matches. This CDR3 contains 13 residues. CDR1 and CDR2 (germline): SQVTM, ANQGSEA.